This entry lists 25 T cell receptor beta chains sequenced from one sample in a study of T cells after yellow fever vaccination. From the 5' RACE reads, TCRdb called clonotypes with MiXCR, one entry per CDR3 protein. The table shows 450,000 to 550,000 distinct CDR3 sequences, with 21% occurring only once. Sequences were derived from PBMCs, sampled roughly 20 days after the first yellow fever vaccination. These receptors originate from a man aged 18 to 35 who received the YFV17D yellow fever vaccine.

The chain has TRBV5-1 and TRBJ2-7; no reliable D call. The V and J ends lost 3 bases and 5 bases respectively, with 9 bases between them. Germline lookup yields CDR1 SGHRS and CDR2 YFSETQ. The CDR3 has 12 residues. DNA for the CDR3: TGCGCCAGCAGCTCTAACCTGGACGAGCAGTACTTC. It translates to CASSSNLDEQYF.

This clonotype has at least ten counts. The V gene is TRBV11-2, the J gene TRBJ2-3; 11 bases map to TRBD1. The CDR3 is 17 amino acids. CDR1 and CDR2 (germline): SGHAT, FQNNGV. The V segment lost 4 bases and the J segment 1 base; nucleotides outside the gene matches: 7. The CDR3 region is CASSSDRDRGGTDTQYF. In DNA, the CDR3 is TGTGCCAGCAGCTCCGACCGGGACAGGGGGGGCACAGATACGCAGTATTTT.

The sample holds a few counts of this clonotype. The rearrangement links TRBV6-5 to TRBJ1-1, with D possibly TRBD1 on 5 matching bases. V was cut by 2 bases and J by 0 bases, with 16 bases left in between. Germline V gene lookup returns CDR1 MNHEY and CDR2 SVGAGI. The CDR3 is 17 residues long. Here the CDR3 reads CASSYTRAGTVNTEAFF. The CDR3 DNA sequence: TGTGCCAGCAGTTACACGCGCGCCGGGACTGTGAACACTGAAGCTTTCTTT.

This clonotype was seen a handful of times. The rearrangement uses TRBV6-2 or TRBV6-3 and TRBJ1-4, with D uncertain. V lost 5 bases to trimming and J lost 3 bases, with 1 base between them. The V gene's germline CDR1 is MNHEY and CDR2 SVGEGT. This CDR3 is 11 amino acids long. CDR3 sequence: CASSANEKLFF. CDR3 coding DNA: TGTGCCAGCAGTGCTAATGAAAAACTGTTTTTT.

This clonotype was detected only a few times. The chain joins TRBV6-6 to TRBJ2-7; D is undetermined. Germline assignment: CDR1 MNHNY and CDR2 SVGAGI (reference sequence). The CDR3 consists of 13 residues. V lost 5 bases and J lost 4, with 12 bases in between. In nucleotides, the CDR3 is TGTGCCAGCAGTCCCCCCCCGGGTTACGAGCAGTACTTC. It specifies CASSPPPGYEQYF.

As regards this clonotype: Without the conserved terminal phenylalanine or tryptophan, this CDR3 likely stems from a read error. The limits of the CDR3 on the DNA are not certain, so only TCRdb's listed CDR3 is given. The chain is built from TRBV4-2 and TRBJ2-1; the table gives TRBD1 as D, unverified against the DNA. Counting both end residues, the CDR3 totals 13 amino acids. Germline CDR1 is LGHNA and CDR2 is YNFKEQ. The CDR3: CASSQARSGYNSS.

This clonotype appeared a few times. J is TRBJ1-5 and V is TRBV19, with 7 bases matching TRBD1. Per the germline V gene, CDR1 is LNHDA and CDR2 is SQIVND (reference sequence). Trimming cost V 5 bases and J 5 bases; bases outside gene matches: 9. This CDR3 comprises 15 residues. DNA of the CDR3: TGTGCCAGTAGTTTCAGACAGGGTCCGGATCAGCCCCAGCATTTT. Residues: CASSFRQGPDQPQHF.

CDR3 in DNA: TGTGCCAGCCAAGGGGACCCCGGGGAGCTGTTTTTT. Translating gives CASQGDPGELFF. This chain connects TRBV6-5 to TRBJ2-2, with D perhaps being TRBD1 or TRBD2 (5 bases each). Trimming took off 8 bases at V and 6 bases at J, with 10 bases between the two ends. The CDR3 runs 12 residues. Germline assignment: CDR1 MNHEY and CDR2 SVGAGI.

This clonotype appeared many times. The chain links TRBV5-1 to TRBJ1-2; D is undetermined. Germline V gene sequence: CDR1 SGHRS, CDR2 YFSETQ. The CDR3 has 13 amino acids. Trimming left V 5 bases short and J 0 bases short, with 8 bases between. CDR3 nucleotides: TGCGCCAGCAGAACGGACGCTAACTATGGCTACACCTTC. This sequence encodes CASRTDANYGYTF.

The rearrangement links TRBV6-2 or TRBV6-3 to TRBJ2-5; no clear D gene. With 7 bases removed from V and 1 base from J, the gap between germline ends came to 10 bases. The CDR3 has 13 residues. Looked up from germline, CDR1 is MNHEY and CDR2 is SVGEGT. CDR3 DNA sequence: TGTGCCAGCACCGTCAACTTCCAAGAGACCCAGTACTTC. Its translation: CASTVNFQETQYF.

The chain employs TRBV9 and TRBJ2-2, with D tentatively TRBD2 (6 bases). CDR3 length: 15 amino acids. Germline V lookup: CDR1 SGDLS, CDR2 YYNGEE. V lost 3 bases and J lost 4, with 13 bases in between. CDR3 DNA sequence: TGTGCCAGCAGCGGACCTCTAGCGAGCACCGGGGAGCTGTTTTTT. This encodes CASSGPLASTGELFF.

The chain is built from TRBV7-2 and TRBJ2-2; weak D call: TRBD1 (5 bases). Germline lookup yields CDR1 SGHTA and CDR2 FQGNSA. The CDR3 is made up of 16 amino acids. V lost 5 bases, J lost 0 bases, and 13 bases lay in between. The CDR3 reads CASSPRQRANTGELFF. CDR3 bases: TGTGCCAGCAGCCCCCGACAGCGAGCGAACACCGGGGAGCTGTTTTTT.

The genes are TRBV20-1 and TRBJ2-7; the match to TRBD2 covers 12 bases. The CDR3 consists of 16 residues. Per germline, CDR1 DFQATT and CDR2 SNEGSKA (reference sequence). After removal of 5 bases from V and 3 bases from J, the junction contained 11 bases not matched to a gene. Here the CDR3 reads CSAWSSGGAGRYEQYV. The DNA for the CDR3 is TGCAGTGCTTGGTCTAGCGGGGGGGCCGGTCGCTACGAGCAGTACGTC.

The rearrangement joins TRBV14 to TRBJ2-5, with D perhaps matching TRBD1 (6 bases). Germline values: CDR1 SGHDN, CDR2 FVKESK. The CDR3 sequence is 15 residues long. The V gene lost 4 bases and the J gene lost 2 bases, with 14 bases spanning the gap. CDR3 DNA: TGTGCCAGCAGCCCGATGACAGGTCCGCAAGAGACCCAGTACTTC. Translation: CASSPMTGPQETQYF.

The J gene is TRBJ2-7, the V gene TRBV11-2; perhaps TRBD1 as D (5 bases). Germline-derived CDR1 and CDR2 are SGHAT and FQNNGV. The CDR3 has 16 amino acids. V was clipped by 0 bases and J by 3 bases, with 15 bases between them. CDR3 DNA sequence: TGTGCCAGCAGCTTAGATTGGGGCGGACACCTCTACGAGCAGTACTTC. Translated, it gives CASSLDWGGHLYEQYF.

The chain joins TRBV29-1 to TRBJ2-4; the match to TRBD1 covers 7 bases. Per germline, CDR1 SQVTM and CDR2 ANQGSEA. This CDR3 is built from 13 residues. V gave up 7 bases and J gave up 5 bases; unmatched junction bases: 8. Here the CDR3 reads CSGAGQVENIQYF. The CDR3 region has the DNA TGCAGCGGGGCCGGACAGGTGGAAAACATTCAGTACTTC.

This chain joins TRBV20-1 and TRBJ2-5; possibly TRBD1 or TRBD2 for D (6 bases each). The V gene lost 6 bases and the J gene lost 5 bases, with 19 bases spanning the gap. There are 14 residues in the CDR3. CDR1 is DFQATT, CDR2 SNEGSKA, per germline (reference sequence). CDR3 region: CSAGSVWGPETQYF. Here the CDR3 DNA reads TGCAGTGCCGGGAGTGTTTGGGGGCCGGAGACCCAGTACTTC.

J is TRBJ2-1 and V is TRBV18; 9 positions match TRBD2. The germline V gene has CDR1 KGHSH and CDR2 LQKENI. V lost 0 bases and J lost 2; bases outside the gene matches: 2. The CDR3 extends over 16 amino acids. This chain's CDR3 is CASSPPSGGTYNEQFF. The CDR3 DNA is TGTGCCAGCTCACCACCGAGCGGGGGGACCTACAATGAGCAGTTCTTC.

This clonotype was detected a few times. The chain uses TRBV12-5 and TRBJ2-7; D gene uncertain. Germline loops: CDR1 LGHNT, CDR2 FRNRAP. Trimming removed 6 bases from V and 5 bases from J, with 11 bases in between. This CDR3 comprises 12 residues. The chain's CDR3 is CASGHGQDEQYF. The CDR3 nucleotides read TGTGCTAGTGGCCATGGTCAGGACGAGCAGTACTTC.

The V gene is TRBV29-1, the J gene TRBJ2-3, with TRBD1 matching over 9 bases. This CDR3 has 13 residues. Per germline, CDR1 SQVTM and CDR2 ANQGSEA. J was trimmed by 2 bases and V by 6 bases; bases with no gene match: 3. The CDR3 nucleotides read TGCAGCGTCCGGGACAGGGTCACAGATACGCAGTATTTT. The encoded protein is CSVRDRVTDTQYF.

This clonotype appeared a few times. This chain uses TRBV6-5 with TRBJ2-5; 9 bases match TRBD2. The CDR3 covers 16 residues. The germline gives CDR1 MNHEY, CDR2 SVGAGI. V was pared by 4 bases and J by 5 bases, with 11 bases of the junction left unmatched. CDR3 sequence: CASSSLGLALRETQYF. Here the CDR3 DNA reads TGTGCCAGCAGTTCGCTCGGACTAGCGTTGCGGGAGACCCAGTACTTC.

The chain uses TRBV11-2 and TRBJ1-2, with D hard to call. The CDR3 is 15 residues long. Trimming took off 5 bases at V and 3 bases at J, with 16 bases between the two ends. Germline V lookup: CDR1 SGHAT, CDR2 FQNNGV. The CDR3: CASSQSSVGHYGYTF. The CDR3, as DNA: TGTGCCAGCAGCCAGAGTAGTGTGGGCCACTATGGCTACACCTTC.

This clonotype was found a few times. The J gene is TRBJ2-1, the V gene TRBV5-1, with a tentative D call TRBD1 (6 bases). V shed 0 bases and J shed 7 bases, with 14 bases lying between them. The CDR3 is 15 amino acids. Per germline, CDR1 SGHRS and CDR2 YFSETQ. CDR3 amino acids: CASSLGTVRGNEQFF. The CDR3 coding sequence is TGCGCCAGCAGCTTGGGAACAGTCAGGGGTAATGAGCAGTTCTTC.

The CDR3 region has the DNA TGTGTCAAGCGGGGGGGCGAAGAGACCCAGTACTTC. Translated, it gives CVKRGGEETQYF. The chain has TRBV7-3 and TRBJ2-5, with 10 nucleotides matching TRBD2. There are 12 residues in the CDR3. Germline CDR1 is SGHTA and CDR2 is FQGTGA.

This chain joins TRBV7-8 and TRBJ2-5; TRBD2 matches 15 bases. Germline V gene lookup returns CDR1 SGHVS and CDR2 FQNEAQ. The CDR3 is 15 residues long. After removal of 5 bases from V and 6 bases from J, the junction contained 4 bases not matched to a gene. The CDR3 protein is CASSSGTSGGKTQYF. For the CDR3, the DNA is TGTGCCAGCAGCAGTGGGACTAGCGGGGGGAAGACCCAGTACTTC.